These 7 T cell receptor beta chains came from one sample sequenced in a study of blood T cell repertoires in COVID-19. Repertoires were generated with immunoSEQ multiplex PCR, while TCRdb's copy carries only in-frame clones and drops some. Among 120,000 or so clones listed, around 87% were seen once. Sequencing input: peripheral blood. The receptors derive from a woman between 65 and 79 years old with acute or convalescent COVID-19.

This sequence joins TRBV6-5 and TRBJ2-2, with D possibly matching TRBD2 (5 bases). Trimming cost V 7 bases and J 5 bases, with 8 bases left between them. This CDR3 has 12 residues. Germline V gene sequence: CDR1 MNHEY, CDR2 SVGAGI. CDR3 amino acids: CASITRTGELFF. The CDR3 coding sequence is TGTGCCAGCATTACTAGAACCGGGGAGCTGTTTTTT.

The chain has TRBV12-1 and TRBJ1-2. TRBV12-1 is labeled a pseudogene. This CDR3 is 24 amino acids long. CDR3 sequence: CASSFVRPPGGSLWGVCFNYGYTF. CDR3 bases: TGTGCCAGCAGCTTTGTTAGGCCCCCCGGGGGGAGCTTGTGGGGAGTATGCTTTAACTATGGCTACACCTTC.

The CDR3 DNA reads as TGCGCCAGCAGCCCCCCGGGACACCGAAACACCGGGGAGCTGTTTTTT. Translating it yields CASSPPGHRNTGELFF. The chain couples TRBV10-1 to TRBJ2-2; D may be TRBD1 (6 bases). Per the germline V gene, CDR1 is WNHNN and CDR2 is SYGVQD (reference sequence). V was trimmed by 6 bases and J by 2 bases, leaving 16 bases between them. This CDR3 is built from 16 residues.

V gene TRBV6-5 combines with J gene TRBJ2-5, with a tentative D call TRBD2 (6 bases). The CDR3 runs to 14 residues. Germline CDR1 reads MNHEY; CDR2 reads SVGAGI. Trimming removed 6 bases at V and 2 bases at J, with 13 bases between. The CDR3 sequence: CASRALGGQETQYF. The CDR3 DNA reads TGTGCCAGCAGGGCCCTTGGGGGGCAAGAGACCCAGTACTTC.

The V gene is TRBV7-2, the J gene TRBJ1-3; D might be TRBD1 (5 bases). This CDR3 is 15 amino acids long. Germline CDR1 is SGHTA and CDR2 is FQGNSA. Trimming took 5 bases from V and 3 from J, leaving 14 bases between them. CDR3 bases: TGTGCCAGCAGCCCCCATCAGGGAGGTGGAAACACCATATATTTT. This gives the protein CASSPHQGGGNTIYF.

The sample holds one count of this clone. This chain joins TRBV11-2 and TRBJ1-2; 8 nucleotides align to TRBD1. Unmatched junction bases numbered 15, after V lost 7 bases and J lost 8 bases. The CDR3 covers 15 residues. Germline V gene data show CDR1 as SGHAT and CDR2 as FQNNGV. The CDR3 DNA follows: TGTGCCAGCACCCGCGGGGGAGGACAGGGAGGAGGCTACACCTTC. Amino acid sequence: CASTRGGGQGGGYTF.

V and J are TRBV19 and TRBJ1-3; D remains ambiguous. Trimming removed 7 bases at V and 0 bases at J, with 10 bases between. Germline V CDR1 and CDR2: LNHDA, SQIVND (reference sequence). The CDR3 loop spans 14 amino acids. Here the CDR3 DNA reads TGTGCCAGTACCCCAGTGGTCTCTGGAAACACCATATATTTT. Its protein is CASTPVVSGNTIYF.